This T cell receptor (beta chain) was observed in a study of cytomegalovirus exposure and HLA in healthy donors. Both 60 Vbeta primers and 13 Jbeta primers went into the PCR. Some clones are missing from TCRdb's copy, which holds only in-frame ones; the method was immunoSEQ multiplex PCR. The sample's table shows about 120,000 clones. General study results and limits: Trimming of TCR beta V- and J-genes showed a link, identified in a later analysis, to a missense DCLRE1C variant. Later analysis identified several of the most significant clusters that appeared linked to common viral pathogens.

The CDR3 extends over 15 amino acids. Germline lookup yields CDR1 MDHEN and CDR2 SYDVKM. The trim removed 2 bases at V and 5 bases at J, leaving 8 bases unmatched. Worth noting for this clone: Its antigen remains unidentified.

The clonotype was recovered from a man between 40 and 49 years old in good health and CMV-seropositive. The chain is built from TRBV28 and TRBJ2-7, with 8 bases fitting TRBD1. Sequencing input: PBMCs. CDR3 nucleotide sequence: TGTGCCAGCAGTTTAAACCTCTGGACAGGGAACGAGCAGTACTTC. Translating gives CASSLNLWTGNEQYF.